This paragraph covers one T cell receptor (beta chain) sequence. This sample was included in a study of blood T cell repertoires in COVID-19. Study context: From the United States, Italy and Spain came samples of acute and convalescent COVID-19. Sample material is recorded as cDNA or gDNA derived from T cells, B-cell-depleted T cells, or PBMCs.

The CDR3 has 13 amino acids. The trim removed 7 bases at V and 6 bases at J, leaving 8 bases unmatched. Per the germline V gene, CDR1 is SNHLY and CDR2 is FYNNEI. In the authors' methods: It was from reference gene primer amplification that nucleated cell counts were estimated. Data came from immunoSEQ multiplex PCR; TCRdb stores just in-frame clones and leaves some out. From that table come the V and J calls and clone size; the DNA was used to work out D and trimming. The table records about 120,000 clones, 81% of them present only once. The sequenced material came from peripheral blood. This rearrangement joins TRBV2 to TRBJ2-7, with 8 bases identical to TRBD1. The sequence came from a human donor in a cohort sampled during active COVID-19. The CDR3, as DNA: TGTGCCAGCATTGGGACAGGCTCCAGCGAGCAGTACTTC. Encoded protein: CASIGTGSSEQYF. The full variable domain, in which reference TRBV2 and TRBJ2-7 provide the parts outside the CDR3, is EPEVTQTPSHQVTQMGQEVILRCVPISNHLYFYWYRQILGQKVEFLVSFYNNEISEKSEIFDDQFSVERPDGSNFTLKIRSTKLEDSAMYFCASIGTGSSEQYFGPGTRLTVT.